Listed here are 28 T cell receptor beta chains from one sample, sequenced in a study of shared clonotypes between healthy human individuals (dated by TCRdb to 2018 to 2020). The method was the immunoSEQ multiplex PCR assay. Not all clones reach the TCRdb copy of this immuneACCESS table, which keeps in-frame sequences only. Checked studies attribute under half of the gap to unresolved V genes and leave the rest unexplained. Present in this sample are a few million clones, approximately 94% of which were seen just once. The top ten clonotypes cover more than 0.12% of the sample. Sequenced sample: naive CD4+ T cells sorted from blood. In the paper's terms, the cell subset or site label means: CD45RA+ positively selected. The source of these receptors is a young man in good health.

The chain carries TRBV2 and TRBJ1-2; TRBD1 might be the D (5 bases). The CDR3 extends over 13 amino acids. V lost 3 bases to trimming and J lost 8 bases, with 13 bases between them. CDR1 is SNHLY and CDR2 is FYNNEI in the germline V gene. The CDR3 sequence: CASSEGGGQGYTF. In nucleotides, the CDR3 is TGTGCCAGCAGTGAGGGGGGAGGACAAGGCTACACCTTC.

The chain couples TRBV6-6 to TRBJ1-4, with D possibly matching TRBD1 (6 bases). The CDR3 has 12 amino acids. Looked up from germline, CDR1 is MNHNY and CDR2 is SVGAGI (reference sequence). The V end lost 6 bases, the J end lost 8 bases, and 10 bases lay between the germline ends. The DNA of the CDR3 is TGTGCCAGCAGGACAGGAGGGGAAAAACTGTTTTTT. Its protein is CASRTGGEKLFF.

Concerning this clone: Sequence at one end of the junction differs from germline and may be a read error. The rearrangement uses TRBV2 and TRBJ2-6; D is uncertain. The germline V gene encodes CDR1 SNHLY and CDR2 FYNNEI. The CDR3 has 15 amino acids. Written as DNA, the CDR3 is TGTGCCAGCAGCGAAGAGTCCCTAAGGGCCAACGTCCTGACTTTC. Protein product: CASSEESLRANVLTF.

CDR3 region: CASSSNRNGDTGELFF. The CDR3 coding sequence is TGTGCCAGCAGTTCTAACAGGAACGGGGACACCGGGGAGCTGTTTTTT. The J gene is TRBJ2-2, the V gene TRBV21-1. TRBV21-1 is marked as a pseudogene. This CDR3 is built from 16 residues.

The chain has TRBV7-3 and TRBJ2-3, with 12 bases fitting TRBD2. V lost 5 bases, J lost 7 bases, and 4 bases stayed unmatched. This CDR3 has 14 amino acids. Germline loops: CDR1 SGHTA, CDR2 FQGTGA. The CDR3 DNA reads as TGTGCCAGCAGCCTAGCGGGGGGGCCAAATACGCAGTATTTT. It codes for CASSLAGGPNTQYF.

This chain joins TRBV10-3 and TRBJ1-2; no reliable D call. CDR1 is ENHRY and CDR2 is SYGVKD in the germline V gene. The CDR3 length is 11 residues. Trimming left V 7 bases short and J 0 bases short, with 3 bases between. This chain's CDR3 is CAITTNYGYTF. CDR3 sequence (DNA): TGTGCCATCACGACTAACTATGGCTACACCTTC.

CDR3 protein: CASSESGTGRDSPLHF. The CDR3 DNA reads TGCGCCAGCAGTGAGTCCGGGACAGGCAGGGATTCACCCCTCCACTTT. This rearrangement joins TRBV10-1 to TRBJ1-6; 8 bases agree with TRBD1. The V and J ends lost 0 bases and 8 bases, in that order; junction bases with no gene match: 6. The germline V gene has CDR1 WNHNN and CDR2 SYGVQD (reference sequence). This CDR3 spans 16 amino acids.

This clone was detected only a few times. In the same sample, other DNA sequences code for this CDR3. The chain employs TRBV18 and TRBJ2-5, with D perhaps TRBD1 (6 bases). Trimming took 3 bases from V and 2 from J, leaving 7 bases between them. The CDR3 consists of 13 residues. The germline CDR1 and CDR2 sequences are KGHSH and LQKENI. The CDR3 here is CASSPDRQETQYF. The CDR3 DNA sequence: TGTGCCAGCTCACCGGACAGACAAGAGACCCAGTACTTC.

The chain is built from TRBV4-1 and TRBJ1-2; no clear D gene. V was shortened by 3 bases and J by 4 bases, with 3 bases between the two germline ends. The CDR3 covers 11 residues. The germline CDR1 and CDR2 sequences are MGHRA and YSYEKL. For the CDR3, the DNA is TGCGCCAGCAGCCATACCTATGGCTACACCTTC. This sequence encodes CASSHTYGYTF.

The count of this clone is one. V is TRBV5-1 and J is TRBJ2-7; a possible D gene is TRBD2 (6 bases). CDR3 size: 15 residues. Germline CDR1 is SGHRS and CDR2 is YFSETQ. Trimming removed 0 bases from V and 2 bases from J, with 12 bases in between. CDR3 DNA: TGCGCCAGCAGCTTGGCGGGACTGAAAACCTACGAGCAGTACTTC. Encoded protein: CASSLAGLKTYEQYF.

The chain carries TRBV27 and TRBJ2-5, with a weak D call TRBD1 (5 bases). Germline V lookup: CDR1 MNHEY, CDR2 SMNVEV (reference sequence). V gave up 6 bases and J gave up 5 bases, with 19 bases separating them. The CDR3 is made up of 15 amino acids. For the CDR3, the DNA is TGTGCCAGCAGCCCTGGAAGGAGCAGGGTCGAGACCCAGTACTTC. It encodes CASSPGRSRVETQYF.

Turning to this clone: The same CDR3 can be traced to other DNA sequences in this sample. The CDR3 sequence is CASSYGASYEQYF. The CDR3 DNA follows: TGTGCCAGCAGTTACGGGGCTTCCTACGAGCAGTACTTC. J is TRBJ2-5 and V is TRBV6-6, with D perhaps matching TRBD1 (5 bases). The last part of the DNA fits TRBJ2-7 better; the J call may be wrong. There are 13 residues in the CDR3. From germline, CDR1 is MNHNY and CDR2 SVGAGI (reference sequence).

This chain connects TRBV10-1 to TRBJ2-7, with D possibly matching TRBD1 (5 bases). This CDR3 spans 14 amino acids. The germline V and J ends were trimmed by 2 bases and 6 bases, with 14 bases remaining between them. Germline CDR1 is WNHNN and CDR2 is SYGVQD (reference sequence). The CDR3 sequence is CASSEQQGPSEQYF. In nucleotides, the CDR3 is TGCGCCAGCAGTGAGCAGCAGGGCCCCAGCGAGCAGTACTTC.

CDR3 sequence: CAWKAGRNYGYTF. The CDR3 DNA sequence: TGTGCCTGGAAGGCAGGTCGTAACTATGGCTACACCTTC. J is TRBJ1-2 and V is TRBV30; D gene ambiguous. The germline V and J ends were trimmed by 4 bases and 1 base, with 10 bases remaining between them. This CDR3 has 13 residues. Germline-derived CDR1 and CDR2 are GTSNPN and SVGIG (reference sequence). The entire variable domain, with the rest obtained from reference TRBV30 and TRBJ1-2, is as follows: SQTIHQWPATLVQPVGSPLSLECTVEGTSNPNLYWYRQAAGRGLQLLFYSVGIGQISSEVPQNLSASRPQDRQFILSSKKLLLSDSGFYLCAWKAGRNYGYTFGSGTRLTVV.

The rearrangement links TRBV11-1 to TRBJ1-2; D remains unclear. Germline CDR1 is SGHAT and CDR2 is FQDESV (reference sequence). Trimming pared 7 bases from V and 7 bases from J, leaving 22 bases between. The CDR3 runs to 15 residues. In nucleotides, the CDR3 is TGTGCCAGCACCCCGACCTGGATGTATCCCCCTGGCTACACCTTC. It encodes CASTPTWMYPPGYTF.

The J gene is TRBJ2-2, the V gene TRBV21-1; the table calls TRBD2, which could not be checked here. TRBV21-1 is recorded as a pseudogene. The CDR3 spans 19 residues. CDR3 bases: TGTGCCAGCAGCAAAGCGGAGACTAGCGGGAGAGTAAGCACCGGGGAGCTGTTTTTT. It yields the protein CASSKAETSGRVSTGELFF.

This clone was seen a handful of times. At the DNA level, this CDR3 is encoded by other sequences in the same sample as well. This chain uses TRBV5-4 with TRBJ1-2; D may be TRBD1 (5 bases). This CDR3 is built from 13 residues. Deletions cut 4 bases from V and 2 bases from J, with 9 bases between. CDR1 is SGHNT, CDR2 YYREEE, per germline (reference sequence). The CDR3 DNA reads TGTGCCAGCAGCCCGGGACTGAACTATGGCTACACCTTC. Amino acid sequence: CASSPGLNYGYTF.

Worth noting for this clone: This sample also contains other DNA sequences that code for the same CDR3. The J gene is TRBJ1-5, the V gene TRBV9; no clear D. Germline loops: CDR1 SGDLS, CDR2 YYNGEE. V shed 0 bases and J shed 7 bases, with 8 bases lying between them. CDR3 length equals 13 residues. CDR3 region: CASSVDGVQPQHF. The CDR3 nucleotides read TGTGCCAGCAGCGTAGACGGGGTCCAGCCCCAGCATTTT.

J is TRBJ1-6 and V is TRBV11-3; possibly TRBD1 for D (5 bases). Germline values: CDR1 SGHNT, CDR2 YENEEA. Between the trimmed V and J ends, which lost 11 bases and 5 bases, there was a span of 10 bases. The CDR3 consists of 12 residues. CDR3 region: CARHRNNSPLHF. The DNA of the CDR3 is TGTGCCCGGCACAGGAATAATTCACCCCTCCACTTT.

The chain recombines TRBV2 with TRBJ1-5, with D maybe TRBD1 (5 bases). Germline lookup yields CDR1 SNHLY and CDR2 FYNNEI. Between the trimmed V and J ends, which lost 7 bases and 1 base, there was a span of 14 bases. The CDR3 has 15 residues. The CDR3 DNA reads as TGTGCCAGCACCGGCGCGACAGCGAGCAATCAGCCCCAGCATTTT. Its protein is CASTGATASNQPQHF.

The chain joins TRBV10-3 to TRBJ1-1; D is ambiguous. Germline CDR1 and CDR2: ENHRY and SYGVKD. V was shortened by 2 bases and J by 0 bases, with 10 bases between the two germline ends. This CDR3 has 15 amino acids. The CDR3 region has the DNA TGTGCCATCAGTGAGAATGGGCAGCTGAACACTGAAGCTTTCTTT. This translates into CAISENGQLNTEAFF.

This chain joins TRBV7-3 and TRBJ2-5; 7 bases fit TRBD1. Per the germline V gene, CDR1 is SGHTA and CDR2 is FQGTGA. The CDR3 sequence is 14 residues long. The J segment lost 5 bases and the V segment lost 6 bases, leaving 9 bases of the junction unmatched. The chain's CDR3 is CASRPTGASETQYF. Here the CDR3 DNA reads TGTGCCAGCAGGCCTACAGGGGCGTCGGAGACCCAGTACTTC.

The CDR3 DNA is TGTGCCAGCACCCCATCGGCGGGGTTAGGCTATGGCTACACCTTC. Residues: CASTPSAGLGYGYTF. The rearrangement links TRBV7-9 to TRBJ1-2, with unresolved D. The germline gives CDR1 SEHNR, CDR2 FQNEAQ (reference sequence). Trimming left V 7 bases short and J 4 bases short, with 19 bases between. The CDR3 contains 15 residues.

The chain uses TRBV4-3 and TRBJ1-2; TRBD1 is a possible D gene (6 bases). This CDR3 is 17 amino acids long. Trimming took 0 bases from V and 2 from J, leaving 16 bases between them. Germline lookup yields CDR1 LGHNA and CDR2 YSLEER. CDR3 bases: TGCGCCAGCAGCCAAGATCGGGGGGCTGGGGGGAACTATGGCTACACCTTC. Amino acid sequence: CASSQDRGAGGNYGYTF.

This clone was recorded only once. V usage is TRBV30 and J usage is TRBJ1-2; TRBD1 agrees at 8 bases. The CDR3 runs 13 residues. Looked up from germline, CDR1 is GTSNPN and CDR2 is SVGIG (reference sequence). V trimming: 4 bases; J trimming: 7 bases; junction bases outside the gene matches: 8. The CDR3 loop is CAWNRQGHTGYTF. The CDR3 DNA follows: TGTGCCTGGAATAGACAGGGGCATACTGGCTACACCTTC.

J is TRBJ1-1 and V is TRBV7-8; 9 bases are a match to TRBD1. The V segment lost 5 bases and the J segment 6 bases; nucleotides outside the gene matches: 7. CDR1 SGHVS and CDR2 FQNEAQ come from the germline V gene. This CDR3 region has 14 residues. This CDR3 is CASSRDRVNSEAFF. The CDR3 DNA reads TGTGCCAGCAGCCGGGACAGGGTAAATTCTGAAGCTTTCTTT.

The chain carries TRBV11-2 and TRBJ2-7; 8 nucleotides align to TRBD2. Trimming removed 2 bases from V and 2 bases from J; junction bases left unmatched: 11. The CDR3 sequence is 17 residues long. Germline-derived CDR1 and CDR2 are SGHAT and FQNNGV. CDR3 bases: TGTGCCAGCAGCTTAACTCTTAGCGGGAACCCAGCCTACGAGCAGTACTTC. Its protein product is CASSLTLSGNPAYEQYF.

J is TRBJ1-2 and V is TRBV5-5; D gene unclear. The CDR3 sequence is 15 residues long. CDR1 is SGHKS and CDR2 is YYEKEE in the germline V gene (reference sequence). V was cut by 7 bases and J by 2 bases, with 18 bases left in between. CDR3 in DNA: TGTGCCAGCGATAAAGGGCAGGTGACCAACTATGGCTACACCTTC. Encoded protein: CASDKGQVTNYGYTF.